The T cell receptor (beta chain) under discussion was sequenced for a study of cytomegalovirus exposure and HLA in healthy donors. The PCR used 60 Vbeta and 13 Jbeta primers. Libraries were prepared by immunoSEQ multiplex PCR; TCRdb keeps only in-frame clonotypes and omits some of them. Found here are approximately 100,000 clones, 76% of them singletons; the top ten hold approximately 10%. V lost 1 base, J lost 3 bases, and 13 bases lay in between. Germline CDR1 is MNHNS and CDR2 is SASEGT. The CDR3 length is 15 residues. The sample consisted of PBMCs. The sequence was collected from a young woman in good health and CMV-seropositive. This chain links TRBV6-1 with TRBJ2-7; tentatively, D is TRBD2 (6 bases). The CDR3 coding sequence is TGTGCCAGCAGTGAAGGGGCGGGACTTTTCTACGAGCAGTACTTC. Translated: CASSEGAGLFYEQYF.